This T cell receptor beta chain derives from a study of cytomegalovirus exposure and HLA in healthy donors. Study as a whole: Inside one of the first data releases sat 80 million to 95 million unique TCRs taken from HLA-typed donors.

General observations from the study: In a later analysis, at a false discovery rate of 0.05, over 15,000 TCR beta sequences matched HLA alleles. The only immune exposure information that was available was CMV serostatus. Trimming of TCR beta V- and J-genes showed a link, identified in a later analysis, to a missense DCLRE1C variant.

The table lists this clone with a few counts. The target antigen is unknown. The PCR was carried out with 60 Vbeta primers and 13 Jbeta primers. TCRdb's table, derived via immunoSEQ multiplex PCR, lists solely in-frame clones and lacks some. The sample has 60,000 to 80,000 clones, 60% to 65% seen once; the top ten hold around 2.8%. The CDR3 runs 16 residues. Germline CDR1 is SGDLS and CDR2 is YYNGEE. Deletions cut 3 bases from V and 0 bases from J, with 12 bases between. Specimen: PBMCs. This clonotype was obtained from a man aged 25 to 40 in good health and CMV-seronegative. V and J are TRBV9 and TRBJ2-2, with D perhaps TRBD2 (6 bases). The CDR3 here is CASSATGTPNTGELFF. In DNA form, the CDR3 reads TGTGCCAGCAGCGCCACCGGGACTCCGAACACCGGGGAGCTGTTTTTT. Using reference TRBV9 and TRBJ2-2 for the parts outside the CDR3, the full variable domain is DSGVTQTPKHLITATGQRVTLRCSPRSGDLSVYWYQQSLDQGLQFLIQYYNGEERAKGNILERFSAQQFPDLHSELNLSSLELGDSALYFCASSATGTPNTGELFFGEGSRLTVL.